This TCR beta chain is drawn from a study of T cells in Graves' hyperthyroidism and ophthalmopathy. Regarding the study as a whole: The blood repertoire included most of the expanded thyroid clonotypes above 0.001. A model of 13 V-J pairs discriminated ophthalmopathy from stable hyperthyroidism.

With respect to this clonotype: The antigen remains undetermined.

The V and J ends lost 10 bases and 3 bases, in that order; junction bases with no gene match: 9. Germline V gene lookup returns CDR1 SEHNR and CDR2 FQNEAQ (reference sequence). This CDR3 is built from 13 residues. Exclusions: uncontrolled infection, other autoimmune disease, pregnancy, lactation. Clinical symptoms, serum thyroxine and TRAb, thyroid ultrasound and orbital computed tomography were used for the diagnoses. Amplification targeted TCR beta CDR3 regions from RNA transcripts. The primer set for the first-round RT-PCR of the TCR CDR3 was HTBI. A single record per CDR3 protein comes from TCRdb applying MiXCR to the multiplex PCR reads. This table has about 540,000 distinct CDR3 sequences, around 46% appearing once.

The sample was peripheral blood or thyroid tissue (not recorded which). This chain links TRBV7-9 with TRBJ2-7; TRBD1 matches 7 bases. This sequence was found in a woman between 18 and 29 years old with Graves' hyperthyroidism. The chain's CDR3 is CATSTGTVYEQYF. As DNA, the CDR3 is TGTGCCACCTCAACCGGGACAGTCTACGAGCAGTACTTC.